This T cell receptor (beta chain) was retrieved from a study of T cell responses to AZD1222 COVID-19 vaccine. Looking at the study overall: Second-dose recipients at about 4 or about 12 weeks were treated as one pooled group. Overall study findings and caveats: The study identified only six AZD1222 recipients as seropositive at baseline. Donors, mostly white British, included more females; clonal diversity was possibly underestimated.

The CDR3 is 16 amino acids. CDR1 and CDR2 (germline): SGHTA, FQGNSA. Trimming took off 6 bases at V and 9 bases at J, with 26 bases between the two ends. Sequenced by immunoSEQ multiplex PCR; TCRdb stores in-frame clones only, minus some. Among over 65,000 clones listed, about 90% were seen once. In the case of this clone: Its antigen is not identified.

This clonotype was obtained from an adult in good health. This specimen was peripheral blood, taken on day 0 of AZD1222 vaccination. This chain joins TRBV7-2 and TRBJ1-2; D ambiguous. CDR3 DNA: TGTGCCAGCAGTTTGGAGGGAGGGAACCCGATTGGGCGCTACACCTTC. It codes for CASSLEGGNPIGRYTF. Variable domain in full (rest from reference TRBV7-2 and TRBJ1-2): GAGVSQSPSNKVTEKGKDVELRCDPISGHTALYWYRQSLGQGLEFLIYFQGNSAPDKSGLPSDRFSAERTGGSVSTLTIQRTQQEDSAVYLCASSLEGGNPIGRYTFGSGTRLTVV.